This T cell receptor beta chain was found in a study of a mutant IDH1 vaccine in newly diagnosed glioma. The CDR3 runs to 16 residues. V was pared by 1 base and J by 2 bases, with 14 bases between. Germline V lookup: CDR1 KGHSH, CDR2 LQKENI. This clone showed up just a few times. Its antigen is not identified. Described time point: week 35, safety follow-up. Each vaccine dose was 300 ug of mutant IDH1 20-mer peptide, with topical imiquimod. Sequencing was performed with immunoSEQ multiplex PCR; in TCRdb, only in-frame clones are kept and a portion is missing. This table has fewer than 70,000 clones, around 86% appearing once.

The input for sequencing was PBMCs, taken from a glioma patient whose treatment included an IDH1 peptide vaccine. The origin of this receptor is a man aged 25 to 40 with glioma. The chain is built from TRBV18 and TRBJ1-2; D not resolved. The CDR3 bases are TGTGCCAGCTCACCACGGTCGGGCACGAGGAACTATGGCTACACCTTC. Protein product: CASSPRSGTRNYGYTF.